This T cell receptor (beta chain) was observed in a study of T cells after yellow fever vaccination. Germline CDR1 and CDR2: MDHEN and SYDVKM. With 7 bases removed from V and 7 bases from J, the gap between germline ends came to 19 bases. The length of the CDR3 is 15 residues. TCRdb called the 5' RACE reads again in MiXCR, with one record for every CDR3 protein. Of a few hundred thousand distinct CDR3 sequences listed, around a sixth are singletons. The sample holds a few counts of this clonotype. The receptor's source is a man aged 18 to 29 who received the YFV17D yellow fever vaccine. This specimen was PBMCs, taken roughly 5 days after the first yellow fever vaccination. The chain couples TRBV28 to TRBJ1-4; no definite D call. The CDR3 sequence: CASIPTGQRGEKLFF. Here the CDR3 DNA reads TGTGCCAGCATCCCGACCGGCCAGCGAGGTGAAAAACTGTTTTTT. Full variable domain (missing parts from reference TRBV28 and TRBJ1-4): DVKVTQSSRYLVKRTGEKVFLECVQDMDHENMFWYRQDPGLGLRLIYFSYDVKMKEKGDIPEGYSVSREKKERFSLILESASTNQTSMYLCASIPTGQRGEKLFFGSGTQLSVL.